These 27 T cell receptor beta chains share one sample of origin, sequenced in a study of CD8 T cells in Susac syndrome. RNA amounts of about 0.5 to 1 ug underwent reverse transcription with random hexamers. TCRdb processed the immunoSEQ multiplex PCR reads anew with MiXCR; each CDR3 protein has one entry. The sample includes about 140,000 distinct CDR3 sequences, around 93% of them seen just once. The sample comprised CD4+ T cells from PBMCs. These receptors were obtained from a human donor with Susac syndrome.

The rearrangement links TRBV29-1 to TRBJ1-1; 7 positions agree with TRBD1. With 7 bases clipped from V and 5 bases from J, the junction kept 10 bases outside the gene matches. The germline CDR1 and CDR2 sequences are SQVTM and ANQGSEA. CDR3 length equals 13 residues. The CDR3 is CSGLTGRRTEAFF. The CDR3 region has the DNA TGCAGCGGTTTGACAGGGCGTCGAACTGAAGCTTTCTTT.

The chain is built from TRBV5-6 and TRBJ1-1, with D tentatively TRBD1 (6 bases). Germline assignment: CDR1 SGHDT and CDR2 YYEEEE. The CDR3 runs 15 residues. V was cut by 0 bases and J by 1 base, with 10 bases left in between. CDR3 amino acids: CASSLGGGPNTEAFF. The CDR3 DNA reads TGTGCCAGCAGCTTGGGAGGGGGGCCGAACACTGAAGCTTTCTTT.

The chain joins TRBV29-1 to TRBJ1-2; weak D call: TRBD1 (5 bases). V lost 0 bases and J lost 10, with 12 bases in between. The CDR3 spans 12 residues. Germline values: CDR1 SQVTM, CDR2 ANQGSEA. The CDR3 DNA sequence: TGCAGCGTTGAAGATCAGGGCGGCTTCTACACCTTC. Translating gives CSVEDQGGFYTF.

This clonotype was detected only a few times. The CDR3 region has the DNA TGTGCCAGCAGCTTAACAGGGGGCACCTACGAGCAGTACTTC. This translates into CASSLTGGTYEQYF. The genes are TRBV7-2 and TRBJ2-7, with 9 bases fitting TRBD1. Germline V gene sequence: CDR1 SGHTA, CDR2 FQGNSA. The CDR3 is 14 amino acids. V shed 2 bases, J shed 2 bases, and the junction held 1 base outside the gene matches.

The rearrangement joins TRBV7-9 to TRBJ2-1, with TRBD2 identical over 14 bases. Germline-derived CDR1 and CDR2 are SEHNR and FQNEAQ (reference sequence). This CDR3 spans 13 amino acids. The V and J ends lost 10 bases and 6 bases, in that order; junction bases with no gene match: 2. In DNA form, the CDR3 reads TGTGCCACCGGACTAGCGGGAGGCAATGAGCAGTTCTTC. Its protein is CATGLAGGNEQFF.

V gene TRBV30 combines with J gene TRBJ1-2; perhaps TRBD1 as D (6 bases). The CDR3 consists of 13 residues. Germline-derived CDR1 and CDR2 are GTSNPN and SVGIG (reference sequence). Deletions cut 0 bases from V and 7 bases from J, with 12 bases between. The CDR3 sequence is CAWSVRQGTGYTF. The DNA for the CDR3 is TGTGCCTGGAGTGTAAGGCAGGGGACTGGCTACACCTTC. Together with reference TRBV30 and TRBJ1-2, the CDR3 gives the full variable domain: SQTIHQWPATLVQPVGSPLSLECTVEGTSNPNLYWYRQAAGRGLQLLFYSVGIGQISSEVPQNLSASRPQDRQFILSSKKLLLSDSGFYLCAWSVRQGTGYTFGSGTRLTVV.

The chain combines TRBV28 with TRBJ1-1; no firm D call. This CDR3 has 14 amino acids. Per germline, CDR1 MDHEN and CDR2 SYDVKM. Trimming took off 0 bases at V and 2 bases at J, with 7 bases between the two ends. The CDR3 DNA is TGTGCCAGCAGTTTATGGTCCAGTAACACTGAAGCTTTCTTT. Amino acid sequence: CASSLWSSNTEAFF. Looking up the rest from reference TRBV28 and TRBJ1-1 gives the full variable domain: DVKVTQSSRYLVKRTGEKVFLECVQDMDHENMFWYRQDPGLGLRLIYFSYDVKMKEKGDIPEGYSVSREKKERFSLILESASTNQTSMYLCASSLWSSNTEAFFGQGTRLTVV.

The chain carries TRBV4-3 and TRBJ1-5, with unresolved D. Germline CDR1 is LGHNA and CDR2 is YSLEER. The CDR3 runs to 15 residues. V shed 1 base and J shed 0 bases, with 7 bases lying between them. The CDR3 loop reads CASSQVWYSNQPQHF. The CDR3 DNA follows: TGCGCCAGCAGCCAAGTTTGGTATAGCAATCAGCCCCAGCATTTT.

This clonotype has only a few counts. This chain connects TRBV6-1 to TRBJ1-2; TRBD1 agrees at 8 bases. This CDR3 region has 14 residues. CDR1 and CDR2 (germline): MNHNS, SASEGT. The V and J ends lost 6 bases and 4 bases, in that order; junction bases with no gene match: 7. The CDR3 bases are TGTGCCAGCAGCCTCGACAGGGGAGGCTATGGCTACACCTTC. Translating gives CASSLDRGGYGYTF.

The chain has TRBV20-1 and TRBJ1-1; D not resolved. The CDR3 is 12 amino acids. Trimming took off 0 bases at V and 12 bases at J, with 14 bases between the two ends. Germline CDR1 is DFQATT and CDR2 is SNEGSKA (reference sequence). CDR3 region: CSARDRGIESFF. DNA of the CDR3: TGCAGTGCTAGAGACCGGGGAATAGAATCTTTCTTT.

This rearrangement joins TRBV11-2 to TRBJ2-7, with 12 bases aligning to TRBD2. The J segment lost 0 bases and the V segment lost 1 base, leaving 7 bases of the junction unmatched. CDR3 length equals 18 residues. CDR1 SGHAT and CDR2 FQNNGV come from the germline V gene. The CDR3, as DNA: TGTGCCAGCAGCTTAGGTCTAGCGGGAGGGGGCTTCTCCTACGAGCAGTACTTC. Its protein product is CASSLGLAGGGFSYEQYF.

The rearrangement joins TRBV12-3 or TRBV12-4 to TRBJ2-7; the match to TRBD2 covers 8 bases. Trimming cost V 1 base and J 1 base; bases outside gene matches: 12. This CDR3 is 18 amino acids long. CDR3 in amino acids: CASSLEVGLVPQSYEQYF. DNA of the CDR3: TGTGCCAGCAGTTTAGAGGTGGGACTAGTCCCCCAGTCCTACGAGCAGTACTTC.

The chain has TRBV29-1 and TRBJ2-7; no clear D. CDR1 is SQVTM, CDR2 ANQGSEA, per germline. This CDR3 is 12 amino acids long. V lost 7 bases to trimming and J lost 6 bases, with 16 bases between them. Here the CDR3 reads CSATRESCEQYF. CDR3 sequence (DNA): TGCAGCGCTACACGCGAAAGTTGCGAGCAGTACTTC.

CDR3 DNA sequence: TGCGCCAGCAGCTTGGGGGACAGGAAAATGGAGACCCAGTACTTC. Its protein product is CASSLGDRKMETQYF. The chain carries TRBV5-1 and TRBJ2-5; 8 bases are shared with TRBD1. The V gene's germline CDR1 is SGHRS and CDR2 YFSETQ. J lost 5 bases, V lost 0 bases, and 6 bases had no gene match. CDR3 length equals 15 residues.

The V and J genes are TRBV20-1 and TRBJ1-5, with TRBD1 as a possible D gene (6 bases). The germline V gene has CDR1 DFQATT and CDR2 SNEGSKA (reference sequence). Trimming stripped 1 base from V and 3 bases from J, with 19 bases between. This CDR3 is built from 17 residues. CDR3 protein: CSARVTGQLVINQPQHF. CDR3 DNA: TGCAGTGCTAGAGTTACTGGACAGCTGGTAATCAATCAGCCCCAGCATTTT.

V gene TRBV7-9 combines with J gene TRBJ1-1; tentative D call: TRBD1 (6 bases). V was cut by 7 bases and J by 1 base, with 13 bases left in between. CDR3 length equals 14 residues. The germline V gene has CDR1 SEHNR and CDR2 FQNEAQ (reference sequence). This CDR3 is CASTIGGENTEAFF. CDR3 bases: TGTGCCAGCACCATAGGGGGGGAGAACACTGAAGCTTTCTTT.

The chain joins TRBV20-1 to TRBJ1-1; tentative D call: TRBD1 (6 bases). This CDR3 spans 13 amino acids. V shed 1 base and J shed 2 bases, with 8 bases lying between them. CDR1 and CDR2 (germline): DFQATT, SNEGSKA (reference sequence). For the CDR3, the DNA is TGCAGTGCTAGAGGACAGGCAAACACTGAAGCTTTCTTT. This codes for CSARGQANTEAFF.

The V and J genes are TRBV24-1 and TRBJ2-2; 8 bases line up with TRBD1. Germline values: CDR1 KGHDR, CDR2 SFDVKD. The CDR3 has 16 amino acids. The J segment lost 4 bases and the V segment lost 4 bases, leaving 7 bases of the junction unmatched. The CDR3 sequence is CATSDPATGATGELFF. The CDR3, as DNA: TGTGCCACCAGTGACCCAGCGACAGGGGCCACCGGGGAGCTGTTTTTT.

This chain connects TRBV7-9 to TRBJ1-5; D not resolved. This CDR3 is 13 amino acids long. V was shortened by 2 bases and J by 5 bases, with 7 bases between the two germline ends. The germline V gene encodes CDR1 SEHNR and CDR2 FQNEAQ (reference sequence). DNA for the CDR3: TGTGCCAGCAGCTTAATTTCCGATCAGCCCCAGCATTTT. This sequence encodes CASSLISDQPQHF. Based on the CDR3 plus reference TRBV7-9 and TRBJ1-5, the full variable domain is DTGVSQNPRHKITKRGQNVTFRCDPISEHNRLYWYRQTLGQGPEFLTYFQNEAQLEKSRLLSDRFSAERPKGSFSTLEIQRTEQGDSAMYLCASSLISDQPQHFGDGTRLSIL.

CDR3: CASIPGLSTDTQYF. As DNA, the CDR3 is TGTGCCAGCATACCCGGATTAAGCACAGATACGCAGTATTTT. The chain recombines TRBV28 with TRBJ2-3; D unresolved. The length of the CDR3 is 14 residues. The germline V gene encodes CDR1 MDHEN and CDR2 SYDVKM. Trimming cost V 7 bases and J 0 bases, with 11 bases left between them.

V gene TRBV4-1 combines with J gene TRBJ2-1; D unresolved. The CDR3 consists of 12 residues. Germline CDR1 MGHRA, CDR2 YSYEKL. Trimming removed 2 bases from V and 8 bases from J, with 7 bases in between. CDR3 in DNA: TGCGCCAGCAGCCAAAACGAGCATGAGCAGTTCTTC. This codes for CASSQNEHEQFF.

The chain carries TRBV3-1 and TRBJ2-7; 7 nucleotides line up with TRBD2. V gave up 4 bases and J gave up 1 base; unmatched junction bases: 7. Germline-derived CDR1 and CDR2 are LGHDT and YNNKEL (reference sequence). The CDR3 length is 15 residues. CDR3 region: CASSPGGAGSYEQYF. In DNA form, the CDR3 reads TGTGCCAGCAGCCCCGGGGGAGCGGGGTCCTACGAGCAGTACTTC.

The CDR3 DNA reads as TGCAGCGTTGATAATGGACGCTCTGGAAACACCATATATTTT. Translated, it gives CSVDNGRSGNTIYF. The chain links TRBV29-1 to TRBJ1-3, with unresolved D. Germline V lookup: CDR1 SQVTM, CDR2 ANQGSEA. V gave up 3 bases and J gave up 0 bases, with 9 bases separating them. The CDR3 contains 14 residues.

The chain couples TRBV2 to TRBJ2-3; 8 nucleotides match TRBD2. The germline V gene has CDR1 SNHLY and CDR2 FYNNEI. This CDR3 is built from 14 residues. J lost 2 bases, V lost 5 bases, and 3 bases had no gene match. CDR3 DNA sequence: TGTGCCAGCAGTCTTAGCGGGGCCACAGATACGCAGTATTTT. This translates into CASSLSGATDTQYF.

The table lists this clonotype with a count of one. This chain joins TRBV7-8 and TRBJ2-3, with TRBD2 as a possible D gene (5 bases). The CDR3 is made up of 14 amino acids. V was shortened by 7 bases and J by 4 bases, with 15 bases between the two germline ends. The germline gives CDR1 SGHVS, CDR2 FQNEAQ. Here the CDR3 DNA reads TGTGCCAGCATCCGGGGTCCTACCTCAGATACGCAGTATTTT. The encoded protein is CASIRGPTSDTQYF.

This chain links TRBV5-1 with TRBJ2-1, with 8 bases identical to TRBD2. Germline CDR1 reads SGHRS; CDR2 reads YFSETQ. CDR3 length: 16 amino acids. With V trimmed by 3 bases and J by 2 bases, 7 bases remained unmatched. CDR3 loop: CASSSRGGGTYNEQFF. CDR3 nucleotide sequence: TGCGCCAGCAGCTCCAGAGGCGGGGGGACCTACAATGAGCAGTTCTTC.

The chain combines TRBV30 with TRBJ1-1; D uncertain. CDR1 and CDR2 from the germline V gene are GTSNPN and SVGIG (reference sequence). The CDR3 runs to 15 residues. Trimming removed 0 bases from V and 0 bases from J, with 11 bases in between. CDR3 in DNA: TGTGCCTGGAGTGTCGGTGCTGGAGTGAACACTGAAGCTTTCTTT. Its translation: CAWSVGAGVNTEAFF.